This TCR beta chain appears in the sequencing data of a study of blood T cells in healthy people across ages (dated by TCRdb to the mid-2010s). In the study overall: In model experiments, roughly one uniquely barcoded TCR beta cDNA molecule per two T cells was captured by template switching. Using deep sequencing normalized with unique cDNA molecular identifiers, the study measured how TCR beta repertoire diversity changes with age. Four age groups were formed from the donors: young (average roughly 15 years), middle-aged (around 40), aged (roughly 59) and long-lived (approximately 80). To avoid experimental bias, donors of different ages were spread randomly across the sequencing lanes. The study analyzed two additional independent replicas of 1 million unique cDNA reads from the same blood draw for two donors, one aged 18 to 29 and one aged 80 or older.

The full study reports these points: Because the CMV infection status of the donors was unknown, age-related changes in expanded clonotypes may potentially have been confounded. Observed TCR beta diversity per million T cells fell roughly linearly with age, and a significant reduction was already apparent by age around 40. Compared with the aged group, the long-lived group had more naive CD4+ T cells, fewer expanded clones and increased TCR diversity, suggesting age selection. Estimates of total diversity based on one million sequenced T cells were regarded as lower bounds and as underestimates. Conclusive comparison of naive and antigen-experienced compartments was prevented by the profiling of bulk unsorted PBMCs. The percentage of naive T cells measured by flow cytometry correlated strongly with observed TCR beta diversity.

Counted from cysteine to phenylalanine, this CDR3 has 15 amino acids. The read is trimmed to its CDR3 DNA, 45 bases read in frame from base 1. V is cut back by 0 bases and J by 7 bases, with 9 bases in the junction unmatched. From a lookup of the germline V gene, CDR1 and CDR2 are SGHRS and YFSETQ. Library prep was done by 5' RACE. The listed sequencing device is Illumina HiSeq 2500. A second PCR of roughly 7 to 11 cycles was run with a J-beta primer mix and a sample-barcoded 5' primer. Each TCR beta cDNA molecule received a unique molecular identifier from a template-switch 5' adaptor carrying 12 random nucleotides. Each sample yielded at least 2.5 million CDR3-containing paired-end reads. First-strand cDNA synthesis was performed from all RNA using the Mint cDNA synthesis kit, with priming by a TRBC-specific oligonucleotide. All cDNA was treated with uracil-DNA glycosylase and then went through a first 18-cycle PCR with the universal primers M1SS and BC2_uni_R. Per the source publication's procedure: Normalization of each sample was performed by random selection of 1 million high-quality reads, each carrying a distinct molecular identifier. Reads sharing molecular identifiers were discarded rather than binned into consensus sequences. CDR3 identification, clonotype clustering and error correction used MiTCR with a Q25 quality threshold and the strictest error-elimination algorithm. A nonparametric unseen species model with Euler transformation was used to estimate a lower bound on total TCR beta diversity. The public reads were reanalyzed by TCRdb: fastp trimming at Q25, MiXCR alignment, in-frame beta chains only. Here each entry gathers all rows of one CDR3 protein and keeps the most common genes and DNA. These V and J calls originate from TCRdb's pipeline instead of the authors' own analysis. This sample comprises 1,500,000 or so distinct CDR3 sequences, approximately 43% of them detected only once. The ten largest clonotypes hold 4% of the sample.

Donors were approximately 42 systemically healthy Caucasian individuals from Russia aged roughly 6 to 95 years. Each donor gave roughly 9.5 milliliters of peripheral blood, collected into EDTA-treated Vacutainer tubes. Ficoll-Paque density-gradient centrifugation was used to isolate PBMCs, with at least 7 million per sample. Total RNA was extracted from PBMCs with Trizol reagent, with at least 5.5 micrograms obtained per sample. For every donor, an aliquot of PBMCs went through flow cytometry to measure the percentages of naive CD45RAhigh/CD27high T cells. With respect to this clonotype: Its antigen target is currently unknown. No qualities accompany the bases; no much larger clone lies one base away.

This sequence uses TRBV5-1 and TRBJ2-7; TRBD2 fits 8 bases in the junction. This TCR was sampled from a woman aged 18-35 years in good health. Sequencing input: blood. The bases are TGCGCCAGCAGCTTGGAATTGGGACTAGGGATGGAGCAGTACTTC. The resulting protein is CASSLELGLGMEQYF.